This T cell receptor (beta chain) was captured in a study of T cell repertoires in cytomegalovirus infection. TCRdb redid the calling of the reads with MiXCR, one entry per CDR3 protein. The sample lists under 250,000 distinct CDR3 sequences, roughly an eighth occurring once. The V gene end was trimmed by 3 bases and the J gene end by 9 bases; junction bases not matched to a gene: 10. Germline V gene lookup returns CDR1 SNHLY and CDR2 FYNNEI. This CDR3 region has 15 residues. This TCR was recovered from a human donor in good health (CMV status not recorded). Some clones in this sample may be carry-over from other donors' samples. Sequencing input: PBMCs. The chain is built from TRBV2 and TRBJ2-5; 10 bases line up with TRBD2. Written as DNA, the CDR3 is TGTGCCAGCAGTGAGGAGGTAGCGGGAGGTGGGGCCCAGTACTTC. Protein sequence: CASSEEVAGGGAQYF.